Sequencing of this T cell receptor beta chain was carried out in a study of blood T cell repertoires in COVID-19. Study-wide background: Italy, Spain and the United States were the sources of the convalescent and acute COVID-19 samples.

Data came from immunoSEQ multiplex PCR; TCRdb stores just in-frame clones and leaves some out. The profile shows approximately 530,000 clones, 85% to 90% of them singletons. During active infection, Seattle patients enrolled and were then monitored through disease. This clone was observed a single time. The length of the CDR3 is 14 residues. Germline lookup yields CDR1 MNHNY and CDR2 SVGAGI (reference sequence). V lost 10 bases to trimming and J lost 5 bases, with 19 bases between them. The chain has TRBV6-6 and TRBJ2-3; perhaps TRBD2 as D (7 bases). Sequencing was carried out using peripheral blood. This sequence was found in a woman between 45 and 65 years old with COVID-19, enrolled during active disease. CDR3 in amino acids: CATRGGGGGDTQYF. The DNA of the CDR3 is TGTGCCACCAGGGGTGGGGGGGGCGGAGATACGCAGTATTTT.